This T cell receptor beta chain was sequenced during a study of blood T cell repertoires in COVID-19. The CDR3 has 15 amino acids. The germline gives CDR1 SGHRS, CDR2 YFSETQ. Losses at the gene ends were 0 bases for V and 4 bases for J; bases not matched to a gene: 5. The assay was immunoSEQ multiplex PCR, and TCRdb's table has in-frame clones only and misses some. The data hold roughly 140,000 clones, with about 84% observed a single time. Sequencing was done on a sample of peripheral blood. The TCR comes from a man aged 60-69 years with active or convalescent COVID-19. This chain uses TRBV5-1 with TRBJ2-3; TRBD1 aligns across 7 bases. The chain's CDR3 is CASSLGDRISDTQYF. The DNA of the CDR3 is TGCGCCAGCAGCTTGGGGGACAGAATCTCAGATACGCAGTATTTT. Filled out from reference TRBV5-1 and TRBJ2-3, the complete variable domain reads KAGVTQTPRYLIKTRGQQVTLSCSPISGHRSVSWYQQTPGQGLQFLFEYFSETQRNKGNFPGRFSGRQFSNSRSEMNVSTLELGDSALYLCASSLGDRISDTQYFGPGTRLTVL.